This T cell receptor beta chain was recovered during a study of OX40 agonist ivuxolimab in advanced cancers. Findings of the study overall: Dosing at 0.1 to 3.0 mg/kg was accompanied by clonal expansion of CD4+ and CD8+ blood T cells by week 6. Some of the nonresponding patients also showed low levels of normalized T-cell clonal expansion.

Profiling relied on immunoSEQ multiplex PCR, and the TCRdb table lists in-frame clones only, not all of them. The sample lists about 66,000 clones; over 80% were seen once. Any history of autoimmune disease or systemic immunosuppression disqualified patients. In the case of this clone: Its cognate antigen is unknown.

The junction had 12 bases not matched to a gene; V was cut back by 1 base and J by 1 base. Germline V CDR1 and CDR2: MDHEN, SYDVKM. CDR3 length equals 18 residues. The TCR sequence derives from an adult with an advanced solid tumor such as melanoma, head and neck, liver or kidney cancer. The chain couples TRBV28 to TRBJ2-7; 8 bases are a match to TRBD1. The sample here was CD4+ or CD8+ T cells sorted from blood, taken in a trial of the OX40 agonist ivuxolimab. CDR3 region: CASSLLGGAGQVSYEQYF. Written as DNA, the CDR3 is TGTGCCAGCAGTTTATTGGGGGGTGCGGGACAGGTGTCCTACGAGCAGTACTTC.